The TCR beta chain under discussion was sequenced for a study of cytotoxic CD8 clonotypes in ibrutinib-treated CLL. Study context: Response specimens were obtained following a median treatment duration of approximately 13 months, with a range of 6 to 36. Productive templates averaged around 250,000 per sample, and productive rearrangements around 92,000.

As input for TCR beta libraries, about 2 micrograms of genomic DNA came from cryopreserved PBMCs. The CDR3 has 14 residues. Between the trimmed V and J ends, which lost 6 bases and 0 bases, there was a span of 13 bases. CDR1 and CDR2 (germline): SGHRS, YFSETQ. The data were produced by immunoSEQ multiplex PCR, yet TCRdb's version contains in-frame clones alone and is incomplete. Among about 9,400 clones, around 63% were seen once, and the ten largest hold about 18%. General study points: Public clonotypes were seen rarely and were contracted or stable on treatment.

Comment on this clone: Antigen: not known.

This chain uses TRBV5-1 with TRBJ2-7; D is undetermined. The sample consisted of PBMCs, taken before ibrutinib treatment. The receptor comes from a human donor with chronic lymphocytic leukemia. The CDR3 bases are TGCGCCAGCAAAGCCCCTAGTAGCTCCTACGAGCAGTACTTC. Translated: CASKAPSSSYEQYF.